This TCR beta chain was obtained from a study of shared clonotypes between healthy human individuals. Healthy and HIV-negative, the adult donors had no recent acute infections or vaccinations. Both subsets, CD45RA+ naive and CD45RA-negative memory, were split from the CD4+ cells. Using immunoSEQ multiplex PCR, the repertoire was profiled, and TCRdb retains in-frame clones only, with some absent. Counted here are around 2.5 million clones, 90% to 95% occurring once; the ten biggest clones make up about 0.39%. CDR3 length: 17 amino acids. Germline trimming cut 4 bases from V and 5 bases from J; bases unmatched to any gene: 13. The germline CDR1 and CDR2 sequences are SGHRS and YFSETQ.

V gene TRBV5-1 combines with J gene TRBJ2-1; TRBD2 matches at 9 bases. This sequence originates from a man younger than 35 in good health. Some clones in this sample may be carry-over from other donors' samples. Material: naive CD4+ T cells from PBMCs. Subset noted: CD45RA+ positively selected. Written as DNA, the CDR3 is TGCGCCAGCAGCCCGGATGGGAGGCGGGAGGGTAACAATGAGCAGTTCTTC. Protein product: CASSPDGRREGNNEQFF.